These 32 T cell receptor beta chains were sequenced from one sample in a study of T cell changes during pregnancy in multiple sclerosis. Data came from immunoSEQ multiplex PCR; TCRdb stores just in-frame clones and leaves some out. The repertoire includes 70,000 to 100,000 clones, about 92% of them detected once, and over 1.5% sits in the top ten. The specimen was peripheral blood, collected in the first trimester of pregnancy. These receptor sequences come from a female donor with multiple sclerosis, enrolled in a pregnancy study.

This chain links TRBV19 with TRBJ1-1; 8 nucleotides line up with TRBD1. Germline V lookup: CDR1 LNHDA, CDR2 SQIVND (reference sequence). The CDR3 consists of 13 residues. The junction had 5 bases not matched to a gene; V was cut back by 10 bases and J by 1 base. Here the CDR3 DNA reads TGTGCCACCGCGGACAGGGCGAACACTGAAGCTTTCTTT. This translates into CATADRANTEAFF.

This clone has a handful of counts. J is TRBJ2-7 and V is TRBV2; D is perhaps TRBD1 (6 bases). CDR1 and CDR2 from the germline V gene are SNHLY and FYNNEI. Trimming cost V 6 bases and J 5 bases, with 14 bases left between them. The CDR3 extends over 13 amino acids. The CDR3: CASRPRTGNEQYF. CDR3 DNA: TGTGCCAGCAGACCTCGTACAGGGAACGAGCAGTACTTC.

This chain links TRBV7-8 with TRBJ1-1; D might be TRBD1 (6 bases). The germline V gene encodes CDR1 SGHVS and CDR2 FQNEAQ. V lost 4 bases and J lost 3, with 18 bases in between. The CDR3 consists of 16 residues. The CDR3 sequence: CASSSQGALGDTEAFF. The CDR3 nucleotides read TGTGCCAGCAGCTCACAGGGAGCGCTAGGGGACACTGAAGCTTTCTTT.

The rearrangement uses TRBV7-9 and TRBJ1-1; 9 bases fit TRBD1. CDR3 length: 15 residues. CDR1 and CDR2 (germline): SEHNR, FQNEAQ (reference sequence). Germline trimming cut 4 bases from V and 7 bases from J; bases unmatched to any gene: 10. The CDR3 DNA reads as TGTGCCAGCAGCTACCCCGGACAGGGGAGTAATGAAGCTTTCTTT. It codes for CASSYPGQGSNEAFF.

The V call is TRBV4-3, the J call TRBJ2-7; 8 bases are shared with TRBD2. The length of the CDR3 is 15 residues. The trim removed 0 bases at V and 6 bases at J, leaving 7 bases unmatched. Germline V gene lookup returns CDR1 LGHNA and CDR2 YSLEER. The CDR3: CASSQDAGTRGEQYF. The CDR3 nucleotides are TGCGCCAGCAGCCAAGATGCCGGGACTAGGGGCGAGCAGTACTTC.

The CDR3, as DNA: TGTGCCTGGAGACAGGGGGCTAACGGGGAAAAACTGTTTTTT. It specifies CAWRQGANGEKLFF. The chain joins TRBV30 to TRBJ1-4; 9 nucleotides line up with TRBD1. The CDR3 runs 14 residues. Losses at the gene ends were 3 bases for V and 8 bases for J; bases not matched to a gene: 7. Per germline, CDR1 GTSNPN and CDR2 SVGIG (reference sequence).

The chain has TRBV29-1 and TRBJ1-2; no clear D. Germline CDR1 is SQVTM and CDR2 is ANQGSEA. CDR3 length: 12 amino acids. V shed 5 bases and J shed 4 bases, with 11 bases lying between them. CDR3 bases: TGCAGCGTTTCGGACGGAGGCTATGGCTACACCTTC. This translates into CSVSDGGYGYTF.

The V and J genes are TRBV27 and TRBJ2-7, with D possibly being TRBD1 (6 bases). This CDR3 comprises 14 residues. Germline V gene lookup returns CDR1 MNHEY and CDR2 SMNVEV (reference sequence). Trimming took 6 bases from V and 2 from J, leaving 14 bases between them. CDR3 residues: CASSTQGKTYEQYF. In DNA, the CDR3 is TGTGCCAGCAGCACACAGGGAAAAACCTACGAGCAGTACTTC.

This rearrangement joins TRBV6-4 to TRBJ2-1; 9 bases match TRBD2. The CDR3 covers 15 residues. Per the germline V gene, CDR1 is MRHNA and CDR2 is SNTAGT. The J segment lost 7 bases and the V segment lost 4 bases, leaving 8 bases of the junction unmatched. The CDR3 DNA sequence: TGTGCCAGCAGTGGGGAGACTAGCGGAGGGAATGAGCAGTTCTTC. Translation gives CASSGETSGGNEQFF.

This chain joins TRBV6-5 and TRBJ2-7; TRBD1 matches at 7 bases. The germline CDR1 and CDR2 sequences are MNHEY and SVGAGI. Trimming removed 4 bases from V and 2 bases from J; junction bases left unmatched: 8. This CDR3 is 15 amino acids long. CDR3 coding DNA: TGTGCCAGCAGTTTGGCCCCAGGGGGAACCTACGAGCAGTACTTC. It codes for CASSLAPGGTYEQYF.

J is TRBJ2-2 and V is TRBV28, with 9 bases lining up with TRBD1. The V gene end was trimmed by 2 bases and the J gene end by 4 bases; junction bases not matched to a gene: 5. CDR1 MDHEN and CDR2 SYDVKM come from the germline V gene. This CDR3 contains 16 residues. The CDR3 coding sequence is TGTGCCAGCAGTTTAAGGACAGGGGTGAGCACCGGGGAGCTGTTTTTT. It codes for CASSLRTGVSTGELFF.

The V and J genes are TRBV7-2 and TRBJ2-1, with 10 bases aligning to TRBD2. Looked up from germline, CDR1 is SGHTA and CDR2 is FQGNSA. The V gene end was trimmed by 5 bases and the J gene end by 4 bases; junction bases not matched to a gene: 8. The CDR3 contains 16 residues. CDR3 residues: CASSERLAGLYNEQFF. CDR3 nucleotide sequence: TGTGCCAGCAGCGAGAGACTAGCGGGCCTATACAATGAGCAGTTCTTC. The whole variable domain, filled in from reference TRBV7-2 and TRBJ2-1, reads GAGVSQSPSNKVTEKGKDVELRCDPISGHTALYWYRQSLGQGLEFLIYFQGNSAPDKSGLPSDRFSAERTGGSVSTLTIQRTQQEDSAVYLCASSERLAGLYNEQFFGPGTRLTVL.

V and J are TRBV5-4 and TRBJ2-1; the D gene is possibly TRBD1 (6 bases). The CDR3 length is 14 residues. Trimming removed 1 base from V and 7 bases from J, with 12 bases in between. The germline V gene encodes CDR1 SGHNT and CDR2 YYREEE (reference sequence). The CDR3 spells CASSLTGLGNEQFF. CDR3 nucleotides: TGTGCCAGCAGCTTGACAGGGTTAGGGAATGAGCAGTTCTTC.

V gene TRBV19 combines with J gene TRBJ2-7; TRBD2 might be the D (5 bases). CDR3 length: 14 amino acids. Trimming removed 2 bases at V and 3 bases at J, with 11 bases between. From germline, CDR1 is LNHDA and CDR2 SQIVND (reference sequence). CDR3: CASSILHRDYEQYF. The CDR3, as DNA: TGTGCCAGTAGTATACTCCATCGGGACTACGAGCAGTACTTC.

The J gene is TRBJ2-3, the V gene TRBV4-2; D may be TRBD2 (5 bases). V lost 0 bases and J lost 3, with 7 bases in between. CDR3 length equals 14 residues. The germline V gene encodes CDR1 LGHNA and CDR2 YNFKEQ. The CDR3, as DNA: TGTGCCAGCAGCCAAGAACGGGGTACAGATACGCAGTATTTT. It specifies CASSQERGTDTQYF.

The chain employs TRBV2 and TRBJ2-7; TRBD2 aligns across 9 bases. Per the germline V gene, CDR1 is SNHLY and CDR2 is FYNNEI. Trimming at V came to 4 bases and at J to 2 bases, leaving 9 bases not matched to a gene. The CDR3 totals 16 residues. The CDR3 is CASSVRGGRGTYEQYF. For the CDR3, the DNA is TGTGCCAGCAGTGTGCGTGGCGGGAGGGGTACCTACGAGCAGTACTTC.

CDR3 sequence (DNA): TGTGCCAGCAGCCAAGAGGTCGGGAGTTATCAGCCCCAGCATTTT. Translated: CASSQEVGSYQPQHF. V is TRBV4-2 and J is TRBJ1-5; D ambiguous. V dropped 0 bases and J dropped 5 bases, with 11 bases sitting between them. The CDR3 consists of 15 residues. Germline lookup yields CDR1 LGHNA and CDR2 YNFKEQ.

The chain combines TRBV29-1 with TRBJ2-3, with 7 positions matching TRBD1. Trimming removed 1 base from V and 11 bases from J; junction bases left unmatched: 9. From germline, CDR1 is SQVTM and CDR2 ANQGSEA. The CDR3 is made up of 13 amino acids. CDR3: CSVEASRGQWQYF. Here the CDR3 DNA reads TGCAGCGTTGAAGCCAGTAGGGGACAGTGGCAGTATTTT.

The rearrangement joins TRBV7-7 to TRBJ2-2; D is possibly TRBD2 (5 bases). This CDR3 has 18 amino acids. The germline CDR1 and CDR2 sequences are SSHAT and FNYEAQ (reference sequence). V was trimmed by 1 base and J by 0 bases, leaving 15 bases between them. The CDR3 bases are TGTGCCAGCAGCTTAGAAGGTCCGGGGTCCGCGAACACCGGGGAGCTGTTTTTT. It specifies CASSLEGPGSANTGELFF.

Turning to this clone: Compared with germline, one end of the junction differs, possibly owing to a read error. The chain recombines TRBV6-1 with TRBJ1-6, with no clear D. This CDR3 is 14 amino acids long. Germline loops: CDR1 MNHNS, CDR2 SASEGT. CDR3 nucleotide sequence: TGTGCCAGCAGTGAAATTGGTGAGGGCGCGAAGAAAAACTTT. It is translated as CASSEIGEGAKKNF.

The CDR3 here is CASSWSGSGELFF. The CDR3 DNA is TGTGCCAGCAGCTGGTCGGGGAGCGGGGAGCTGTTTTTT. This sequence joins TRBV5-4 and TRBJ2-2; perhaps TRBD2 as D (5 bases). Germline loops: CDR1 SGHNT, CDR2 YYREEE (reference sequence). The CDR3 has 13 residues. V was clipped by 3 bases and J by 7 bases, with 10 bases between them.

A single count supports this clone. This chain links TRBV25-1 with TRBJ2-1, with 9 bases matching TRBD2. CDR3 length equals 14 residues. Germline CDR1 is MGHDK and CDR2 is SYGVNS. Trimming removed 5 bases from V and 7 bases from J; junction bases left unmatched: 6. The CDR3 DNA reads TGTGCCAGCAGTAGAGCGGGAGGTAGGAATGAGCAGTTCTTC. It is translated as CASSRAGGRNEQFF.

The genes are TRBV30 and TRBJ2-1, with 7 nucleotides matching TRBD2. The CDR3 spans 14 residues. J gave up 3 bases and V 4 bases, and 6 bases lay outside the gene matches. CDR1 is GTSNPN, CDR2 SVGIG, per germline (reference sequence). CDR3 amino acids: CAWTPGGYYNEQFF. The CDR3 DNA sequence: TGTGCCTGGACCCCGGGGGGTTACTACAATGAGCAGTTCTTC.

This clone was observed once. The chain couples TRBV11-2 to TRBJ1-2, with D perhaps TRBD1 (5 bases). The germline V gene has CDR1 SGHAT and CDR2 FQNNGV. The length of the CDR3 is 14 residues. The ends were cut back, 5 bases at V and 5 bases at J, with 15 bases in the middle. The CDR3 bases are TGTGCCAGCAGCCCCGAGACAGAGACATATGGCTACACCTTC. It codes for CASSPETETYGYTF. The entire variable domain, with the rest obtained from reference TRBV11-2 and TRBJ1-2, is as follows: EAGVAQSPRYKIIEKRQSVAFWCNPISGHATLYWYQQILGQGPKLLIQFQNNGVVDDSQLPKDRFSAERLKGVDSTLKIQPAKLEDSAVYLCASSPETETYGYTFGSGTRLTVV.

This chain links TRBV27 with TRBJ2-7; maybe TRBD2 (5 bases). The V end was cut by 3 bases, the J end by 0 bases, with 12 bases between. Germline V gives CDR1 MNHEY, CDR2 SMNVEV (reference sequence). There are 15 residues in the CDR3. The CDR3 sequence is CASSFSGKSSYEQYF. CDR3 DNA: TGTGCCAGCAGTTTTTCGGGGAAGAGCTCCTACGAGCAGTACTTC.

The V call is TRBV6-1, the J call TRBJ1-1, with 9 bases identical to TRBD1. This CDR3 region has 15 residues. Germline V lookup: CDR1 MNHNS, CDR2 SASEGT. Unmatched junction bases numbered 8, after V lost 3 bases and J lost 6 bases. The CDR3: CASSEPGQGIPEAFF. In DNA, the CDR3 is TGTGCCAGCAGTGAGCCGGGACAGGGTATCCCTGAAGCTTTCTTT.

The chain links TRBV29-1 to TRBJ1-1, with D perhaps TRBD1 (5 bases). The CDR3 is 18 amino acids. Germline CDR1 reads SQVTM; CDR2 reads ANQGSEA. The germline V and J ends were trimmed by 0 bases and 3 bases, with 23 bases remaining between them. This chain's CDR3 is CSVEDYRGLGVEHTEAFF. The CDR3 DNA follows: TGCAGCGTTGAAGACTATAGGGGTTTAGGGGTCGAGCACACTGAAGCTTTCTTT. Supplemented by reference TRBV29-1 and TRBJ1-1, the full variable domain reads SAVISQKPSRDICQRGTSLTIQCQVDSQVTMMFWYRQQPGQSLTLIATANQGSEATYESGFVIDKFPISRPNLTFSTLTVSNMSPEDSSIYLCSVEDYRGLGVEHTEAFFGQGTRLTVV.

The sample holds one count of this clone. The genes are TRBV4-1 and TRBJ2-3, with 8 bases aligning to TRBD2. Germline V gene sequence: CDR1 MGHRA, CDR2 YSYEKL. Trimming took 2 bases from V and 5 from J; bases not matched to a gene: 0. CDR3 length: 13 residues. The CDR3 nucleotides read TGCGCCAGCAGCCAACTAGCGGGAGATACGCAGTATTTT. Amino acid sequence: CASSQLAGDTQYF.

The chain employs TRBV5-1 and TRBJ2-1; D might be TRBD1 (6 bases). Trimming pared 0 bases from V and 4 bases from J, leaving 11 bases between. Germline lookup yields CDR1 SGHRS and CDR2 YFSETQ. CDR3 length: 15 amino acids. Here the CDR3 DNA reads TGCGCCAGCAGCTTGGCCAGGGGCCAGTACAATGAGCAGTTCTTC. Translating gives CASSLARGQYNEQFF.

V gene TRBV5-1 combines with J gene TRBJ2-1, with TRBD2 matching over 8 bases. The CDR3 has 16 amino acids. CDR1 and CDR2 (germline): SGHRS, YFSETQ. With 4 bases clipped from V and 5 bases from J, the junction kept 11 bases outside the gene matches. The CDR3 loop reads CASSAEPGTSNNEQFF. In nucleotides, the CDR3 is TGCGCCAGCAGCGCTGAGCCCGGGACTAGTAACAATGAGCAGTTCTTC.

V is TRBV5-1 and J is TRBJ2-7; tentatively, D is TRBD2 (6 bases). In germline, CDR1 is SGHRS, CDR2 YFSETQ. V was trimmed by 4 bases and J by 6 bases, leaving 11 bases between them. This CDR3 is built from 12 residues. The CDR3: CASSILGGEQYF. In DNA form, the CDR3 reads TGCGCCAGCAGCATTTTGGGGGGCGAGCAGTACTTC.

The CDR3 spells CASSLIGTANTEAFF. The CDR3, as DNA: TGTGCCAGCAGCTTGATCGGGACAGCGAACACTGAAGCTTTCTTT. The chain links TRBV5-4 to TRBJ1-1, with TRBD1 matching 7 bases. CDR1 is SGHNT, CDR2 YYREEE, per germline (reference sequence). V shed 1 base, J shed 1 base, and the junction held 4 bases outside the gene matches. This CDR3 is built from 15 residues.